The next 14 T cell receptor beta chains were all read from a single sample in a study of shared clonotypes between healthy human individuals. Naive CD8 cells were CD45RO-negative, positively selected for CCR7, excluding terminally differentiated effector memory CD45RA+ cells. Clones were read by immunoSEQ multiplex PCR, and TCRdb kept only the in-frame ones, dropping some. The data show around 1.9 million clones, under 95% seen once. Material: naive CD8+ T cells from PBMCs. The receptors originated from a man aged 18 to 30 in good health. Some clones in this sample may be carry-over from other donors' samples.

The V and J genes are TRBV15 and TRBJ2-1, with 9 bases matching TRBD2. Looked up from germline, CDR1 is LNHNV and CDR2 is YYDKDF (reference sequence). After removal of 0 bases from V and 8 bases from J, the junction contained 17 bases not matched to a gene. This CDR3 region has 19 residues. The CDR3 reads CATSRDQAAAGGPGDEQFF. CDR3 DNA: TGTGCCACCAGCAGAGATCAAGCCGCCGCGGGAGGGCCGGGGGATGAGCAGTTCTTC.

J is TRBJ1-2 and V is TRBV28; D uncertain. The germline CDR1 and CDR2 sequences are MDHEN and SYDVKM. The V gene lost 7 bases and the J gene lost 7 bases, with 16 bases spanning the gap. This CDR3 spans 13 amino acids. CDR3 residues: CASTAALSGGYTF. The DNA of the CDR3 is TGTGCCAGCACCGCGGCCCTAAGCGGTGGCTACACCTTC.

About this clone itself: The same CDR3 can be traced to other DNA sequences in this sample. The V gene is TRBV10-3, the J gene TRBJ2-3; D is undetermined. Trimming stripped 0 bases from V and 4 bases from J, with 2 bases between. Germline V lookup: CDR1 ENHRY, CDR2 SYGVKD. This CDR3 has 12 residues. The CDR3 nucleotides are TGTGCCATCAGTGAGTCGCCAGATACGCAGTATTTT. It translates to CAISESPDTQYF.

The V and J genes are TRBV19 and TRBJ1-1; no reliable D call. Germline CDR1 and CDR2: LNHDA and SQIVND (reference sequence). The CDR3 has 14 residues. With 1 base removed from V and 6 bases from J, the gap between germline ends came to 12 bases. The CDR3 is CASSIGGVGAEAFF. CDR3 sequence (DNA): TGTGCCAGTAGTATAGGGGGTGTTGGCGCTGAAGCTTTCTTT.

Notes on this clone: Other nucleotide sequences from this sample produce the same CDR3. The genes are TRBV20-1 and TRBJ1-1, with D unclear. The CDR3 is 11 amino acids. Germline lookup yields CDR1 DFQATT and CDR2 SNEGSKA (reference sequence). V was pared by 0 bases and J by 8 bases, with 7 bases between. CDR3: CSARDGREAFF. For the CDR3, the DNA is TGCAGTGCTAGAGACGGGCGAGAAGCTTTCTTT.

This clone was detected only a few times. V gene TRBV4-2 combines with J gene TRBJ2-2; weak D call: TRBD2 (5 bases). CDR1 and CDR2 (germline): LGHNA, YNFKEQ. The CDR3 sequence is 17 residues long. Trimming removed 2 bases at V and 6 bases at J, with 19 bases between. Here the CDR3 DNA reads TGTGCCAGCAGCCAAATGGAGGTCCTAACCTCCTCCGGGGAGCTGTTTTTT. As protein: CASSQMEVLTSSGELFF.

The chain couples TRBV19 to TRBJ1-1; maybe TRBD1 (6 bases). Germline V gives CDR1 LNHDA, CDR2 SQIVND (reference sequence). The length of the CDR3 is 15 residues. The germline V and J ends were trimmed by 6 bases and 1 base, with 15 bases remaining between them. The CDR3 reads CASSPARGGNTEAFF. The CDR3 coding sequence is TGTGCCAGTAGCCCCGCGAGGGGGGGGAACACTGAAGCTTTCTTT.

This clone was detected once. The chain uses TRBV14 and TRBJ1-2; 8 bases fit TRBD1. The V segment lost 4 bases and the J segment 4 bases; nucleotides outside the gene matches: 8. Germline V CDR1 and CDR2: SGHDN, FVKESK. CDR3 length: 15 residues. The DNA for the CDR3 is TGTGCCAGCAGCCCTCCGGGACAGGCGCTCTATGGCTACACCTTC. It codes for CASSPPGQALYGYTF.

This chain connects TRBV27 to TRBJ2-5, with 7 bases aligning to TRBD2. CDR1 MNHEY and CDR2 SMNVEV come from the germline V gene (reference sequence). With 3 bases clipped from V and 5 bases from J, the junction kept 6 bases outside the gene matches. The CDR3 contains 14 residues. This chain's CDR3 is CASSLGGSWETQYF. The CDR3 coding sequence is TGTGCCAGCAGTTTGGGCGGGAGCTGGGAGACCCAGTACTTC.

J is TRBJ2-3 and V is TRBV7-9, with TRBD2 matching over 11 bases. The germline CDR1 and CDR2 sequences are SEHNR and FQNEAQ (reference sequence). J gave up 6 bases and V 5 bases, and 4 bases lay outside the gene matches. The CDR3 is 14 residues long. Here the CDR3 reads CASSALAGADTQYF. The CDR3, as DNA: TGTGCCAGCAGCGCACTAGCGGGAGCGGATACGCAGTATTTT.

The chain links TRBV29-1 to TRBJ2-7; 11 bases match TRBD2. The V gene's germline CDR1 is SQVTM and CDR2 ANQGSEA. The CDR3 has 16 residues. Trimming took 1 base from V and 1 from J; bases not matched to a gene: 6. This CDR3 reads CSVEVVAGGPSYEQYF. CDR3 in DNA: TGCAGCGTTGAAGTGGTAGCGGGAGGGCCTTCCTACGAGCAGTACTTC.

The chain links TRBV15 to TRBJ2-7; a possible D gene is TRBD1 (6 bases). The CDR3 totals 15 residues. Between the trimmed V and J ends, which lost 0 bases and 6 bases, there was a span of 15 bases. Looked up from germline, CDR1 is LNHNV and CDR2 is YYDKDF (reference sequence). In nucleotides, the CDR3 is TGTGCCACCAGCAGAGACAGGGGCCTATGGGGCGAGCAGTACTTC. Translating gives CATSRDRGLWGEQYF.

CDR3 loop: CASRLGGNEQYF. The CDR3 coding sequence is TGTGCCAGTCGCTTGGGCGGGAACGAGCAGTACTTC. The gene calls are TRBV6-6 and TRBJ2-7, with TRBD2 as a possible D gene (6 bases). V lost 9 bases to trimming and J lost 5 bases, with 14 bases between them. CDR3 size: 12 residues. From germline, CDR1 is MNHNY and CDR2 SVGAGI (reference sequence).

The chain is built from TRBV18 and TRBJ1-4, with D perhaps matching TRBD1 (5 bases). V gave up 2 bases and J gave up 7 bases, with 11 bases separating them. The CDR3 consists of 14 residues. Germline CDR1 KGHSH, CDR2 LQKENI. CDR3 amino acids: CASSPARGGEKLFF. CDR3 nucleotides: TGTGCCAGCTCACCAGCGAGGGGTGGTGAAAAACTGTTTTTT. Full variable domain (rest looked up from reference TRBV18 and TRBJ1-4): NAGVMQNPRHLVRRRGQEARLRCSPMKGHSHVYWYRQLPEEGLKFMVYLQKENIIDESGMPKERFSAEFPKEGPSILRIQQVVRGDSAAYFCASSPARGGEKLFFGSGTQLSVL.